This T cell receptor beta chain was sequenced during a study of blood T cells in healthy people across ages. For the second PCR, which ran for about 6 to 11 cycles, a sample-barcoded 5' primer and a J-beta primer mix were used. TCRdb recomputed calls from the 5' RACE reads with MiXCR, one row per CDR3 protein. Of hundreds of thousands of distinct CDR3 sequences listed, approximately 53% were seen once; the top ten hold approximately 40%. The V and J ends lost 0 bases and 1 base respectively, with 12 bases between them. The V gene's germline CDR1 is MGHRA and CDR2 YSYEKL. The CDR3 loop spans 16 amino acids.

Sequencing was carried out using blood. V is TRBV4-1 and J is TRBJ2-5; D is unclear. The TCR was taken from a man at least 80 years old in good health. For the CDR3, the DNA is TGCGCCAGCAGCCAAGAGCCGTACGGGCTCCAAGAGACCCAGTACTTC. This encodes CASSQEPYGLQETQYF.